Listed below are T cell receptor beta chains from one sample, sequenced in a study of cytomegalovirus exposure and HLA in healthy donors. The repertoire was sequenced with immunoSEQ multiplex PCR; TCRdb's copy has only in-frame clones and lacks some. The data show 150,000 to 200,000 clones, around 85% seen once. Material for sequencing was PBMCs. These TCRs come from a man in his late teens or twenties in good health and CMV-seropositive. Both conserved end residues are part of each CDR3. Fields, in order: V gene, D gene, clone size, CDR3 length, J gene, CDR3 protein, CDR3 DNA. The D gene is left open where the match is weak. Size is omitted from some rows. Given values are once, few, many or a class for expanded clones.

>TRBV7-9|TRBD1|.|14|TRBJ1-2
CASSSGQTNYGYTF
TGTGCCAGCAGCTCGGGACAGACTAACTATGGCTACACCTTC
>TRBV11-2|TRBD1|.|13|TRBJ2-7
CASSFQGAYEQYF
TGTGCCAGCAGCTTCCAGGGGGCTTATGAGCAGTACTTC
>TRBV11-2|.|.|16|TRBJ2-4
CASSSIQGLAKNIQYF
TGTGCCAGCAGCTCTATTCAGGGATTAGCCAAAAACATTCAGTACTTC
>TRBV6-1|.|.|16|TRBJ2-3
CASSVLRVPHTDTQYF
TGTGCCAGCAGTGTTCTCCGGGTCCCCCACACAGATACGCAGTATTTT
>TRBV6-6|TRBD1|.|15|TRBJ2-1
CASSRQGATYNEQFF
TGTGCCAGCAGTAGACAGGGGGCCACTTACAATGAGCAGTTCTTC
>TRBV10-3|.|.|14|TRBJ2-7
CAIRSRDTSYEQYF
TGTGCCATCAGATCCCGGGACACCTCCTACGAGCAGTACTTC
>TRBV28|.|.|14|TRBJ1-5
CASSFRQGNQPQHF
TGTGCCAGCAGTTTCAGGCAGGGCAATCAGCCCCAGCATTTT
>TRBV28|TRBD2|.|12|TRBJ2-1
CASSVGRNEQFF
TGTGCCAGCAGTGTCGGGAGGAATGAGCAGTTCTTC
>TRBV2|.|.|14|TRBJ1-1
CASSEETGNTEAFF
TGTGCCAGCAGTGAGGAGACAGGGAACACTGAAGCTTTCTTT
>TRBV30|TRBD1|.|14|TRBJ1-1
CAWVPGTGYTEAFF
TGTGCCTGGGTCCCCGGGACAGGGTACACTGAAGCTTTCTTT
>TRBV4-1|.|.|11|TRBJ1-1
CASNAGTEAFF
TGCGCCAGCAATGCGGGCACTGAAGCTTTCTTT
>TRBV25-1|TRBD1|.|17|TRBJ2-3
CASSDRGQATSTDTQYF
TGTGCCAGCAGTGACCGCGGACAGGCCACTAGCACAGATACGCAGTATTTT
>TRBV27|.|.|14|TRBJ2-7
CASSLRGKDHEQYF
TGTGCCAGCAGTTTGCGGGGTAAGGACCACGAGCAGTACTTC
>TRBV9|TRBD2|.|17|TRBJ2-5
CASSVAGLAGTQETQYF
TGTGCCAGCAGCGTAGCCGGACTAGCGGGGACACAAGAGACCCAGTACTTC
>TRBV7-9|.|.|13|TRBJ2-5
CASSSTPQETQYF
TGTGCCAGCAGCTCGACACCGCAAGAGACCCAGTACTTC
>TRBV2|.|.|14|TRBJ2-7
CASVGAGDSYEQYF
TGTGCCAGCGTGGGAGCGGGCGACTCCTACGAGCAGTACTTC
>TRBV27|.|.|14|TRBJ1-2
CASSTLTEGRGYTF
TGTGCCAGCAGCACCCTGACGGAGGGAAGGGGCTACACCTTC
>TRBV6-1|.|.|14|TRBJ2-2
CASSEAYETGELFF
TGTGCCAGCAGTGAAGCCTACGAGACCGGGGAGCTGTTTTTT
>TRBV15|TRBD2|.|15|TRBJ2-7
CATSPRSGGSYEQYF
TGTGCCACCAGCCCTAGGAGCGGGGGGTCGTACGAGCAGTACTTC
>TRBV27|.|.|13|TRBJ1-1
CASSPPGNTEAFF
TGTGCCAGCAGCCCCCCGGGGAACACTGAAGCTTTCTTT
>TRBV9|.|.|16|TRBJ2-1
CASSVGGSDAYNEQFF
TGTGCCAGCAGCGTAGGCGGTAGCGATGCCTACAATGAGCAGTTCTTC
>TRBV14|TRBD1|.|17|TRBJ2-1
CASSQRQGHSSYNEQFF
TGTGCCAGCAGCCAACGACAGGGCCATAGCTCCTACAATGAGCAGTTCTTC
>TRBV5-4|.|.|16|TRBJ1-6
CASSLYSGVVYSPLHF
TGTGCCAGCAGCTTGTATTCGGGGGTCGTATATTCACCCCTCCACTTT
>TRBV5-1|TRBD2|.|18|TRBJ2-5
CASSAPPGLALPRETQYF
TGCGCCAGCAGCGCGCCTCCGGGACTAGCGCTCCCCCGGGAGACCCAGTACTTC
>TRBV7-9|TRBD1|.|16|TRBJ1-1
CASSPWTGGADTEAFF
TGTGCCAGCAGCCCCTGGACAGGGGGCGCGGACACTGAAGCTTTCTTT
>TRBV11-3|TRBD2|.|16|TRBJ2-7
CASSSYVSAGAYEQYF
TGTGCCAGCAGCTCCTACGTTTCGGCGGGGGCCTACGAGCAGTACTTC
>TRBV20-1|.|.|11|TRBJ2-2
CSARDNGELFF
TGCAGTGCTCGGGACAACGGGGAGCTGTTTTTT
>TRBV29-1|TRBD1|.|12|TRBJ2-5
CSVGTGSETQYF
TGCAGCGTTGGGACAGGGTCCGAGACCCAGTACTTC
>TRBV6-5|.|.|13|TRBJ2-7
CASSYTSDYEQYF
TGTGCCAGCAGTTACACTAGTGACTACGAGCAGTACTTC
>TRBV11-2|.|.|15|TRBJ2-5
CASSLDVQYQETQYF
TGTGCCAGCAGCTTAGATGTACAGTACCAAGAGACCCAGTACTTC
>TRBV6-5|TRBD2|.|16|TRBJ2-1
CASSSTSGGHRNEQFF
TGTGCCAGCAGTTCAACTAGCGGGGGACACCGCAATGAGCAGTTCTTC
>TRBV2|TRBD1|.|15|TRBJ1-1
CASSDPGQGDTEAFF
TGTGCCAGCAGTGACCCGGGACAGGGGGACACTGAAGCTTTCTTT
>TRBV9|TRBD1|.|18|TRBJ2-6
CASSVPTGGKAGANVLTF
TGTGCCAGCAGCGTTCCGACAGGGGGCAAGGCTGGGGCCAACGTCCTGACTTTC
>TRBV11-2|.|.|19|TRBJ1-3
CASSLDRLAKGGSGNTIYF
TGTGCCAGCAGCTTAGATCGTCTGGCCAAAGGGGGCTCTGGAAACACCATATATTTT
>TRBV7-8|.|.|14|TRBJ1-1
CASSLEWGQDEAFF
TGTGCCAGCAGCTTAGAGTGGGGGCAGGATGAAGCTTTCTTT
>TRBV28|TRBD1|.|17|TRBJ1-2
CASSFDPGTGANYGYTF
TGTGCCAGCAGTTTCGACCCAGGGACAGGAGCTAACTATGGCTACACCTTC
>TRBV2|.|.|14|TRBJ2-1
CASSEAPNTNEQFF
TGTGCCAGCAGTGAAGCGCCGAACACCAATGAGCAGTTCTTC
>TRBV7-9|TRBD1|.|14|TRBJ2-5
CASSSQTGEETQYF
TGTGCCAGCAGCTCCCAAACAGGGGAAGAGACCCAGTACTTC
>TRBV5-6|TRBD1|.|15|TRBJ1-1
CASSLQRGRGTEAFF
TGTGCCAGCAGCCTGCAGAGGGGGCGCGGCACTGAAGCTTTCTTT
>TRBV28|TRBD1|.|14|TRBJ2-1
CASSFGTGYNEQFF
TGTGCCAGCAGTTTCGGGACAGGTTACAATGAGCAGTTCTTC
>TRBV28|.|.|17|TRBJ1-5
CASSLPWPLYSNQPQHF
TGTGCCAGCAGTCTTCCCTGGCCTTTATATAGCAATCAGCCCCAGCATTTT
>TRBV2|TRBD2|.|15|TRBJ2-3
CASRRLAIGTDTQYF
TGTGCCAGCAGGCGACTAGCGATAGGGACAGATACGCAGTATTTT
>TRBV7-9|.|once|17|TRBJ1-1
CASSLVPFTRENTEAFF
TGTGCCAGCAGCTTAGTCCCATTTACTCGGGAGAACACTGAAGCTTTCTTT
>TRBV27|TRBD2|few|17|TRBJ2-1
CAKVRSGGGIPDNEQFF
TGTGCCAAAGTGAGAAGTGGGGGAGGGATCCCCGACAATGAGCAGTTCTTC
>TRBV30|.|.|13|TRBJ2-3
CAWSTPSSSRQYF
TGTGCCTGGAGTACCCCCTCTAGCTCCCGGCAGTATTTT
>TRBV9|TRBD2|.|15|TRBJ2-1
CASSVEWTSLNEQFF
TGTGCCAGCAGCGTAGAATGGACTAGCCTCAATGAGCAGTTCTTC
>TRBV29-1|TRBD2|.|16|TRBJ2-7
CSVDEGRTSGTYEQYF
TGCAGCGTAGACGAGGGGCGGACTAGCGGAACCTACGAGCAGTACTTC
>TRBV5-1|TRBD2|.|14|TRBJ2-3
CASSGTSDTDTQYF
TGCGCCAGCAGCGGAACTAGCGACACAGATACGCAGTATTTT
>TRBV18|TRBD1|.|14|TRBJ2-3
CASSWGQGADTQYF
TGTGCCAGCTCATGGGGACAGGGAGCGGATACGCAGTATTTT
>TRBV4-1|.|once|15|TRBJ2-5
CASSQYARQAETQYF
TGCGCCAGCAGCCAATACGCTCGCCAGGCGGAGACCCAGTACTTC
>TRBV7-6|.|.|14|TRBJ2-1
CASSLARPHNEQFF
TGTGCCAGCAGCTTAGCGCGGCCACACAATGAGCAGTTCTTC
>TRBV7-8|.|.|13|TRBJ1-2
CASSLGRRYGYTF
TGTGCCAGCAGCTTAGGGCGGAGGTATGGCTACACCTTC
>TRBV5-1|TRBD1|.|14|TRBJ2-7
CASSFGTGAYEQYF
TGCGCCAGCAGCTTTGGGACAGGAGCCTACGAGCAGTACTTC
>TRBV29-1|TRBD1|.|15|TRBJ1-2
CSVEDRLGGPGGYTF
TGCAGCGTTGAAGATCGTCTAGGGGGCCCTGGGGGCTACACCTTC